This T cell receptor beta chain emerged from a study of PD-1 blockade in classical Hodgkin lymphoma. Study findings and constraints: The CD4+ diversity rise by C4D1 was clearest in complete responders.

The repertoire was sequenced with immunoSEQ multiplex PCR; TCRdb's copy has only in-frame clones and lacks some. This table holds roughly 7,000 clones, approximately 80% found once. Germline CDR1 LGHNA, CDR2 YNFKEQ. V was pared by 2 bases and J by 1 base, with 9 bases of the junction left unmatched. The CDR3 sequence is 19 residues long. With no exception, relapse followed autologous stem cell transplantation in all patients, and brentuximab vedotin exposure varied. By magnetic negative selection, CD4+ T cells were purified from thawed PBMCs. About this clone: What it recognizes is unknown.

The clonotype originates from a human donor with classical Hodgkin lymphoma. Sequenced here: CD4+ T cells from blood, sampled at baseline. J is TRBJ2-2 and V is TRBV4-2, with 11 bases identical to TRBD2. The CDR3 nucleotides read TGTGCCAGCAGCCAACCTAACGCCGGGACTAGCGGGAACACCGGGGAGCTGTTTTTT. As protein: CASSQPNAGTSGNTGELFF.